Below, 5 T cell receptor beta chains from the same sample are listed, as sequenced in a study of cytomegalovirus exposure and HLA in healthy donors. The method was immunoSEQ multiplex PCR; TCRdb's version includes in-frame clones alone and lacks a portion of them. The sample records 200,000 to 300,000 clones, about 86% being singletons. The specimen was PBMCs. Receptor source: a man between 18 and 35 years old in good health and CMV-seronegative.

This clone was seen more than once but under ten times. The rearrangement joins TRBV7-3 to TRBJ1-2; 7 nucleotides align to TRBD1. Germline V gene sequence: CDR1 SGHTA, CDR2 FQGTGA. The CDR3 loop spans 12 amino acids. V shed 8 bases and J 2 bases; nucleotides not matched to a gene: 2. The CDR3 sequence is CASDRANYGYTF. CDR3 DNA: TGTGCCAGCGACAGGGCGAACTATGGCTACACCTTC.

V gene TRBV18 combines with J gene TRBJ1-2; 8 bases match TRBD1. The CDR3 runs to 13 residues. J gave up 6 bases and V 6 bases, and 6 bases lay outside the gene matches. Germline lookup yields CDR1 KGHSH and CDR2 LQKENI. CDR3 DNA sequence: TGTGCCAGCTCGCCAGGGGGCGCAGATGGCTACACCTTC. Protein: CASSPGGADGYTF.

The chain joins TRBV15 to TRBJ2-1, with D uncertain. CDR1 LNHNV and CDR2 YYDKDF come from the germline V gene (reference sequence). V was shortened by 0 bases and J by 10 bases, with 10 bases between the two germline ends. The CDR3 is 13 amino acids. The CDR3 loop is CATSRDSLREQFF. As DNA, the CDR3 is TGTGCCACCAGCAGAGATTCTCTGAGAGAGCAGTTCTTC.

This clone has more than one count but fewer than ten. This chain links TRBV7-6 with TRBJ1-5; D possibly corresponds to TRBD1 (6 bases). Germline CDR1 and CDR2: SGHVS and FNYEAQ. The V gene lost 1 base and the J gene lost 7 bases, with 11 bases spanning the gap. CDR3 length: 14 amino acids. CDR3 residues: CASSLGGGEQPQHF. The CDR3 DNA is TGTGCCAGCAGCTTAGGAGGGGGGGAACAGCCCCAGCATTTT.

This clone came up a few times. The chain carries TRBV29-1 and TRBJ2-7; 7 bases line up with TRBD2. CDR3 length: 13 residues. V trimming: 1 base; J trimming: 4 bases; junction bases outside the gene matches: 4. Germline lookup yields CDR1 SQVTM and CDR2 ANQGSEA. The CDR3 sequence is CSVEAGGSYEQYF. The DNA of the CDR3 is TGCAGCGTTGAAGCGGGGGGTTCGTACGAGCAGTACTTC.